This TCR beta chain stems from a study of Graves' ophthalmopathy and Graves' hyperthyroidism. This clonotype was counted at least ten times. Unmatched junction bases numbered 6, after V lost 3 bases and J lost 5 bases. The CDR3 spans 14 residues. Germline V gene sequence: CDR1 SGHAT, CDR2 FQNNGV. Other autoimmune diseases, uncontrolled infections, pregnancy and lactation each led to patient exclusion. Clinicians made diagnoses from clinical symptoms, serum thyroxine, TRAb, thyroid ultrasound and orbital computed tomography. Scientists amplified the TCR beta CDR3 regions from RNA transcripts. The workflow started with a first-round RT-PCR run with HTBI primers and then moved on to a second-round multiplex PCR. TCRdb re-derived calls from the multiplex PCR reads in MiXCR, one entry per CDR3 protein. The sample has roughly 410,000 distinct CDR3 sequences; 15% are singletons.

This chain joins TRBV11-2 and TRBJ2-7; TRBD1 agrees at 8 bases. The source is a young woman with stable Graves' hyperthyroidism. The source material was peripheral blood. This CDR3 reads CASSFGTGIHEQYF. CDR3 coding DNA: TGTGCCAGCAGCTTTGGGACAGGAATCCACGAGCAGTACTTC.